The entry below gives a single T cell receptor beta chain sequence along with its context. There is no known antigen for this receptor. Base qualities were left out, and no much larger clone turns up one base away. For TCR Vbeta sequencing, memory CD4+ T cells were sorted ex vivo from the peripheral blood of both healthy controls and narcolepsy patients. The library was obtained by the immunoSEQ multiplex PCR assay. Sourced from immuneACCESS, this table was stored by TCRdb with only in-frame sequences that have V and J called. A share of the clones is absent; for the studies checked, an unresolved V gene accounts for under half, and the remainder has no known explanation. The sample table lists roughly 32,000 clones, 65% to 90% of them with a count of one. The top ten hold under 1.3% of the sample. The record originates from a study of T cells in narcolepsy (dated by TCRdb to the late 2010s). Regarding the complete study: Healthy control donors were enrolled in the study alongside patients who had narcolepsy type 1 or type 2 (NT1, NT2). The study sought autoreactive T cells targeting hypocretin neuron self-antigens (hypocretin, TRIB2) in narcolepsy patients, using TCR Vbeta sequencing to track clonotypes in blood and CSF.

The full study reports these points: Plots that compared CSF and blood CD4+ T cell clonotypes from the same patient highlighted HCRT-specific and TRIB2-specific autoreactive clonotypes. According to the report, autoreactive clonotypes were detected serially in the blood of the same patients and of different patients, but not in healthy controls. Numbers of sequenced blood memory CD4+ clonotypes were comparable, with averages of approximately 39,000 in patients and 33,354 in controls. Certain blood memory CD4+ repertoires from patients and controls had no sequences that matched autoreactive T cell clones.

The sequenced sample consisted of CD45RA- memory CD4+ T cells from PBMCs. Reading the label with the study, this specimen's cell subset or site is: memory T cells sorted ex vivo from peripheral blood. The clonotype was recovered from a human donor with narcolepsy.

The CDR3 protein sequence reads: CAISDRGDQPQHF. The bases read TGTGCCATTTCGGACAGGGGCGATCAGCCCCAGCATTTT. The V and J genes are TRBV10-3 and TRBJ1-5, and TRBD1 aligns with 9 junction nucleotides. The germline V gene sets CDR1 to ENHRY and CDR2 to SYGVKD. After removal of 9 bases from V and 5 bases from J, the junction retains 5 bases not matched to a gene. There are 13 amino acids in the CDR3, from cysteine to phenylalanine inclusive. The only DNA kept is the CDR3, 39 bases in frame from the first base.